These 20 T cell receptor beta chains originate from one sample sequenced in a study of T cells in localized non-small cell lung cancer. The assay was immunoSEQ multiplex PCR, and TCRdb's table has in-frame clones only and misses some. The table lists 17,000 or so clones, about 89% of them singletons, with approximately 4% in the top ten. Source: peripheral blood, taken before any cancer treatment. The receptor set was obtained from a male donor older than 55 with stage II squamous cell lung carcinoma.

DNA for the CDR3: TGTGCCAGCAAACGGGAGAGTAACACCGGGGAGCTGTTTTTT. Protein product: CASKRESNTGELFF. The genes are TRBV2 and TRBJ2-2; TRBD2 might be the D (6 bases). The germline V gene encodes CDR1 SNHLY and CDR2 FYNNEI. The V and J ends lost 7 bases and 2 bases respectively, with 11 bases between them. The CDR3 has 14 residues.

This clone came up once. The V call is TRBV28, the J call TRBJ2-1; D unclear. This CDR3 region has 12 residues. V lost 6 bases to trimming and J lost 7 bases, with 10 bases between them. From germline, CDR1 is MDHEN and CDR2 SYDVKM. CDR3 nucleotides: TGTGCCAGCAGGTCGACTCTTAATGAGCAGTTCTTC. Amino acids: CASRSTLNEQFF.

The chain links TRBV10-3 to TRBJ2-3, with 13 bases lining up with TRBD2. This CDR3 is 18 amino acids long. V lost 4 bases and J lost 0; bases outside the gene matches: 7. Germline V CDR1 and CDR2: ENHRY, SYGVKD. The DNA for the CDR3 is TGTGCCATCAGTGGTGGGACTAGCGGGATAACAAGCACAGATACGCAGTATTTT. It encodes CAISGGTSGITSTDTQYF.

The DNA of the CDR3 is TGCGCCAGCAGCGTGCAGTCACAAGAGACCCAGTACTTC. This encodes CASSVQSQETQYF. The V gene is TRBV5-1, the J gene TRBJ2-5; D unresolved. V lost 4 bases to trimming and J lost 2 bases, with 9 bases between them. The CDR3 has 13 amino acids. Germline-derived CDR1 and CDR2 are SGHRS and YFSETQ.

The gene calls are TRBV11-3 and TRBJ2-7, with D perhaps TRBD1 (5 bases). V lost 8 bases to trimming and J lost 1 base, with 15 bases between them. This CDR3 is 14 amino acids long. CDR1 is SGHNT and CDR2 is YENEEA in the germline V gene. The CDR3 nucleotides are TGTGCCAGCTGCTGGGCAGGGATATCCTACGAGCAGTACTTC. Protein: CASCWAGISYEQYF.

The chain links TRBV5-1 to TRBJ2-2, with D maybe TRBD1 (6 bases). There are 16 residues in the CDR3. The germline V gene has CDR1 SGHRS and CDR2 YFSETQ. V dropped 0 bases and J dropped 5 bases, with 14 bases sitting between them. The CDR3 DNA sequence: TGCGCCAGCAGCTTGGCACAGGGAGTTCGAACCGGGGAGCTGTTTTTT. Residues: CASSLAQGVRTGELFF. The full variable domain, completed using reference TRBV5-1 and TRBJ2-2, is KAGVTQTPRYLIKTRGQQVTLSCSPISGHRSVSWYQQTPGQGLQFLFEYFSETQRNKGNFPGRFSGRQFSNSRSEMNVSTLELGDSALYLCASSLAQGVRTGELFFGEGSRLTVL.

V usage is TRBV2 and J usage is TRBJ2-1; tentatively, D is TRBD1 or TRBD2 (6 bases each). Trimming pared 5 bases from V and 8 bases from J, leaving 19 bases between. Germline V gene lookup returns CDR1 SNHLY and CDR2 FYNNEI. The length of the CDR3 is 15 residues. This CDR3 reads CASSSDRIGGDEQFF. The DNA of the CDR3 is TGTGCCAGCAGTTCCGACAGGATAGGAGGGGATGAGCAGTTCTTC.

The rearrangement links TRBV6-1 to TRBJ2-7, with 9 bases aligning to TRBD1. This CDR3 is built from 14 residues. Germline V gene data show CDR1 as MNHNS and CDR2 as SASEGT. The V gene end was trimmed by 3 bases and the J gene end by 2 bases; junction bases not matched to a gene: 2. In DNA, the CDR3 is TGTGCCAGCAGTGATGGGACAGGGACCTACGAGCAGTACTTC. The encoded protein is CASSDGTGTYEQYF.

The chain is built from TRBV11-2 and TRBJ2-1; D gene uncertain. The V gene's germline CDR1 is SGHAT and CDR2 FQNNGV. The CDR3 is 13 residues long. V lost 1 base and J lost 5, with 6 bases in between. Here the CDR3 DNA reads TGTGCCAGCAGCTTAGGACTCAACAATGAGCAGTTCTTC. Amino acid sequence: CASSLGLNNEQFF.

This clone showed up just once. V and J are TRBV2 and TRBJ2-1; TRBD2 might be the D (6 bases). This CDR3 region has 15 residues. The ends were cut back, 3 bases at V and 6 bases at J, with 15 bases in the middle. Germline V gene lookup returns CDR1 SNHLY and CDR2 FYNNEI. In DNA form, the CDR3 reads TGTGCCAGCAGTGAGTCCACTAGCCCCCGCAATGAGCAGTTCTTC. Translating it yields CASSESTSPRNEQFF. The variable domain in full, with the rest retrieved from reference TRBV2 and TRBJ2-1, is EPEVTQTPSHQVTQMGQEVILRCVPISNHLYFYWYRQILGQKVEFLVSFYNNEISEKSEIFDDQFSVERPDGSNFTLKIRSTKLEDSAMYFCASSESTSPRNEQFFGPGTRLTVL.

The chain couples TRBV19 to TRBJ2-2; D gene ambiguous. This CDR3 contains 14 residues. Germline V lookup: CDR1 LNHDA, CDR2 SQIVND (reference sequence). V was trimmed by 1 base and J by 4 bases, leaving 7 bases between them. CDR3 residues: CASSIVGITGELFF. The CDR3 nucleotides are TGTGCCAGTAGTATAGTCGGCATCACCGGGGAGCTGTTTTTT.

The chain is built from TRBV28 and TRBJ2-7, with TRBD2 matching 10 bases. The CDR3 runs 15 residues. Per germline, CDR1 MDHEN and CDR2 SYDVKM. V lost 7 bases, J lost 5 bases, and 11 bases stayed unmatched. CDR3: CASTLGGSGRHEQYF. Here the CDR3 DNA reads TGTGCCAGCACCCTTGGGGGTAGCGGGAGGCACGAGCAGTACTTC.

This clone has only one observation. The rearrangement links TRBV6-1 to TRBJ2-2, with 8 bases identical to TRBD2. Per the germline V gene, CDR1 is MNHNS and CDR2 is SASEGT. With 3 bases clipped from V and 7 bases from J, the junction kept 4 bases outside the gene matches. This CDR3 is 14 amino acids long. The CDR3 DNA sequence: TGTGCCAGCAGTGACAGACTAGCGAGCGGGGAGCTGTTTTTT. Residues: CASSDRLASGELFF.

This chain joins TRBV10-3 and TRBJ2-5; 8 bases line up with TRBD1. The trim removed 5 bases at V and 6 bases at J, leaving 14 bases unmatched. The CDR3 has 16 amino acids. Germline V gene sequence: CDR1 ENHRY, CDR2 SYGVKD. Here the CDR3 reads CAISQPSPGGLQTQYF. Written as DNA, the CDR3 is TGTGCCATCAGTCAACCTTCCCCAGGGGGCTTGCAGACCCAGTACTTC.

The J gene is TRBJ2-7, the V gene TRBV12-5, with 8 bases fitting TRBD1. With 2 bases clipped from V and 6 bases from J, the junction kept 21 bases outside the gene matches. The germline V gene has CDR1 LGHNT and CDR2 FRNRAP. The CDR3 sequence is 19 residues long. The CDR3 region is CASGLPRPLIGQGEREQYF. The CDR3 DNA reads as TGTGCTAGTGGTTTGCCCCGCCCCCTCATAGGACAGGGAGAACGCGAGCAGTACTTC.

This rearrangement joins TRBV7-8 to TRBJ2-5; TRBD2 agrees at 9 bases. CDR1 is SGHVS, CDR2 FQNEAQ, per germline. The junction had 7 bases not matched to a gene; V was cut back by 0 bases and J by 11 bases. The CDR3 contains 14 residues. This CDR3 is CASSLAQAGGEQYF. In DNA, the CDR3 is TGTGCCAGCAGCTTAGCACAAGCGGGAGGAGAGCAGTACTTC.

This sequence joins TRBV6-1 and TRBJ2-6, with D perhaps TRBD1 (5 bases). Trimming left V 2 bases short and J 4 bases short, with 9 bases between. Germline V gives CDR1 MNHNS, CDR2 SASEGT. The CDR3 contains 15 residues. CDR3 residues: CASSEQGSGANVLTF. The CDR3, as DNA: TGTGCCAGCAGTGAACAGGGATCCGGGGCCAACGTCCTGACTTTC.

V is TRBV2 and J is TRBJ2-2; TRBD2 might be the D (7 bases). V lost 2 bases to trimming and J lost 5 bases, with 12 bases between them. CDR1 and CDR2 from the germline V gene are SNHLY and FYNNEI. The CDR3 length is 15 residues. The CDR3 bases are TGTGCCAGCAGTGAACGGGGGGCGACGACCGGGGAGCTGTTTTTT. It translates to CASSERGATTGELFF.

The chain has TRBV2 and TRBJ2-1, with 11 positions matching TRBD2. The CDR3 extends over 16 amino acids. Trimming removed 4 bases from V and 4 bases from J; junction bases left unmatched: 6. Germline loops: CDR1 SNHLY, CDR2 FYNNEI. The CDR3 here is CASSAQTSGNYNEQFF. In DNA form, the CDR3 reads TGTGCCAGCAGTGCCCAGACTAGCGGGAATTACAATGAGCAGTTCTTC.

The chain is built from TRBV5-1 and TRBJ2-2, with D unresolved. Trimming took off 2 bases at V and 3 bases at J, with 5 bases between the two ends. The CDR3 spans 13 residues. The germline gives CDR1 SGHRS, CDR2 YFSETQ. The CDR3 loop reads CASSLTYTGELFF. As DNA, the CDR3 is TGCGCCAGCAGCTTAACGTACACCGGGGAGCTGTTTTTT.